One and the same sample provided the 17 T cell receptor beta chains below, sequenced in a study of T cell changes during pregnancy in multiple sclerosis. This table comes from immunoSEQ multiplex PCR, and its TCRdb copy is limited to in-frame clones, with some not included. The data hold 40,000 or so clones, with 91% observed a single time. The material was CD8+ T cells from peripheral blood mononuclear cells, obtained in the second trimester of pregnancy. The receptors derive from a female donor with multiple sclerosis, enrolled in a pregnancy study.

The rearrangement uses TRBV28 and TRBJ2-7, with D tentatively TRBD1 (6 bases). The CDR3 contains 14 residues. Germline V gene sequence: CDR1 MDHEN, CDR2 SYDVKM. The germline V and J ends were trimmed by 4 bases and 5 bases, with 15 bases remaining between them. CDR3 region: CASSSITGSHEQYF. Here the CDR3 DNA reads TGTGCCAGCAGTTCGATTACAGGGAGCCACGAGCAGTACTTC.

This clone was seen a few times. V gene TRBV2 combines with J gene TRBJ1-2; D might be TRBD1 (6 bases). Germline V gene data show CDR1 as SNHLY and CDR2 as FYNNEI. With 2 bases removed from V and 4 bases from J, the gap between germline ends came to 20 bases. The CDR3 has 17 amino acids. The CDR3, as DNA: TGTGCCAGCAGTGAACACCTTATGGACAGCTACCTCTATGGCTACACCTTC. Amino acid sequence: CASSEHLMDSYLYGYTF.

The chain combines TRBV7-9 with TRBJ2-3; D may be TRBD1 (5 bases). Looked up from germline, CDR1 is SEHNR and CDR2 is FQNEAQ (reference sequence). CDR3 length equals 13 residues. V shed 11 bases and J shed 2 bases, with 14 bases lying between them. CDR3 sequence (DNA): TGTGCCTGCCGCAGGGCGAACACAGATACGCAGTATTTT. Translated, it gives CACRRANTDTQYF.

The V gene is TRBV19, the J gene TRBJ2-5, with a possible D match to TRBD1 (5 bases). This CDR3 comprises 17 residues. V lost 5 bases to trimming and J lost 3 bases, with 22 bases between them. Germline lookup yields CDR1 LNHDA and CDR2 SQIVND (reference sequence). As DNA, the CDR3 is TGTGCCAGTAGTCCCTTTATGGTCAGGGTGTTTGAAGAGACCCAGTACTTC. This codes for CASSPFMVRVFEETQYF.

This clone was seen a few times. The CDR3 here is CASSVGTSTGELFF. CDR3 nucleotides: TGTGCCAGCAGTGTCGGGACTTCCACCGGGGAGCTGTTTTTT. The rearrangement joins TRBV6-5 to TRBJ2-2; maybe TRBD2 (6 bases). The CDR3 is 14 amino acids. CDR1 and CDR2 from the germline V gene are MNHEY and SVGAGI. V lost 5 bases, J lost 4 bases, and 11 bases lay in between.

V and J are TRBV27 and TRBJ1-1; D might be TRBD1 (6 bases). The CDR3 extends over 16 amino acids. Germline values: CDR1 MNHEY, CDR2 SMNVEV (reference sequence). Trimming shortened V by 3 bases and J by 1 base, and 15 bases separated the two germline ends. CDR3 amino acids: CASSFNAGDGNTEAFF. CDR3 in DNA: TGTGCCAGCAGTTTCAACGCAGGGGACGGGAACACTGAAGCTTTCTTT.

The chain uses TRBV9 and TRBJ1-2, with TRBD1 matching 7 bases. V lost 3 bases, J lost 8 bases, and 10 bases stayed unmatched. CDR1 and CDR2 (germline): SGDLS, YYNGEE. The CDR3 contains 14 residues. The CDR3 DNA reads TGTGCCAGCAGCGCGGAACAGGGGCTGGAGGGCTACACCTTC. It specifies CASSAEQGLEGYTF. The complete variable domain, with remaining parts taken from reference TRBV9 and TRBJ1-2, reads DSGVTQTPKHLITATGQRVTLRCSPRSGDLSVYWYQQSLDQGLQFLIQYYNGEERAKGNILERFSAQQFPDLHSELNLSSLELGDSALYFCASSAEQGLEGYTFGSGTRLTVV.

The gene calls are TRBV30 and TRBJ1-6; D gene unclear. The CDR3 covers 15 residues. CDR1 and CDR2 from the germline V gene are GTSNPN and SVGIG (reference sequence). V was clipped by 3 bases and J by 0 bases, with 9 bases between them. The CDR3 nucleotides read TGTGCCTGGAGCGTAACGAGCTCCTATAATTCACCCCTCCACTTT. Its translation is CAWSVTSSYNSPLHF.

V gene TRBV27 combines with J gene TRBJ2-5, with a tentative D call TRBD2 (5 bases). V was clipped by 0 bases and J by 1 base, with 12 bases between them. CDR1 and CDR2 (germline): MNHEY, SMNVEV (reference sequence). The CDR3 totals 16 residues. CDR3 bases: TGTGCCAGCAGTTTATCCTCCAGCGGTATCCAAGAGACCCAGTACTTC. As protein: CASSLSSSGIQETQYF.

The chain recombines TRBV27 with TRBJ1-3; a possible D gene is TRBD1 (6 bases). Germline CDR1 is MNHEY and CDR2 is SMNVEV (reference sequence). Trimming took off 5 bases at V and 6 bases at J, with 14 bases between the two ends. The CDR3 totals 14 residues. For the CDR3, the DNA is TGTGCCAGCAGTCCTCCGGGACACACAAACACCATATATTTT. It specifies CASSPPGHTNTIYF.

The chain's CDR3 is CASSTGSPEAFF. Here the CDR3 DNA reads TGCGCCAGCAGCACAGGGTCTCCTGAAGCTTTCTTT. The chain uses TRBV5-1 and TRBJ1-1; TRBD1 is a possible D gene (6 bases). The CDR3 covers 12 residues. CDR1 SGHRS and CDR2 YFSETQ come from the germline V gene. Trimming shortened V by 4 bases and J by 6 bases, and 10 bases separated the two germline ends.

The V gene is TRBV5-5, the J gene TRBJ2-7; 8 bases agree with TRBD1. There are 14 residues in the CDR3. The ends lost 1 base at V and 3 bases at J; junction bases unmatched: 3. The germline V gene encodes CDR1 SGHKS and CDR2 YYEKEE (reference sequence). CDR3 residues: CASSLSGGYYEQYF. The CDR3, as DNA: TGTGCCAGCAGCTTGTCAGGGGGCTACTACGAGCAGTACTTC. Complete variable domain (other parts from reference TRBV5-5 and TRBJ2-7): DAGVTQSPTHLIKTRGQQVTLRCSPISGHKSVSWYQQVLGQGPQFIFQYYEKEERGRGNFPDRFSARQFPNYSSELNVNALLLGDSALYLCASSLSGGYYEQYFGPGTRLTVT.

This chain joins TRBV10-1 and TRBJ1-2, with 10 positions matching TRBD1. Germline V gives CDR1 WNHNN, CDR2 SYGVQD (reference sequence). CDR3 length: 14 amino acids. The V and J ends lost 2 bases and 7 bases, in that order; junction bases with no gene match: 4. The CDR3 bases are TGCGCCAGCAGTGAGGGGACAGGGGCGCGTGGCTACACCTTC. Translating it yields CASSEGTGARGYTF.

The CDR3 nucleotides read TGTGCCAGCTTTGACTACCGGGACAGGGGTCGCGAGCAGTACTTC. Encoded protein: CASFDYRDRGREQYF. The gene calls are TRBV5-8 and TRBJ2-7; 10 bases are a match to TRBD1. CDR1 and CDR2 (germline): SGHTS, YDEGEE. The length of the CDR3 is 15 residues. With 7 bases clipped from V and 6 bases from J, the junction kept 13 bases outside the gene matches. Complete variable domain (other parts from reference TRBV5-8 and TRBJ2-7): EAGVTQSPTHLIKTRGQQATLRCSPISGHTSVYWYQQALGLGLQFLLWYDEGEERNRGNFPPRFSGRQFPNYSSELNVNALELEDSALYLCASFDYRDRGREQYFGPGTRLTVT.

The CDR3 region has the DNA TGTGCCAGCAGCCCTTGGCAGGGTACGAAGGAGCAGTACTTC. It codes for CASSPWQGTKEQYF. J is TRBJ2-7 and V is TRBV5-6; D may be TRBD1 (5 bases). Trimming took off 4 bases at V and 7 bases at J, with 18 bases between the two ends. Looked up from germline, CDR1 is SGHDT and CDR2 is YYEEEE. The CDR3 runs 14 residues.

This clone showed up just once. V usage is TRBV6-4 and J usage is TRBJ1-5, with TRBD1 as a possible D gene (6 bases). Trimming took off 6 bases at V and 2 bases at J, with 17 bases between the two ends. The V gene's germline CDR1 is MRHNA and CDR2 SNTAGT. The CDR3 has 16 amino acids. The CDR3 loop reads CASRPGHPKGNQPQHF. The CDR3 DNA sequence: TGTGCCAGCAGACCGGGACACCCCAAGGGCAATCAGCCCCAGCATTTT.

The chain is built from TRBV5-4 and TRBJ2-7; tentative D call: TRBD1 (6 bases). This CDR3 has 16 residues. CDR1 is SGHNT and CDR2 is YYREEE in the germline V gene (reference sequence). V dropped 0 bases and J dropped 0 bases, with 13 bases sitting between them. Written as DNA, the CDR3 is TGTGCCAGCAGCTTGGAGCCAGGACAGAGCTCCTACGAGCAGTACTTC. It codes for CASSLEPGQSSYEQYF.